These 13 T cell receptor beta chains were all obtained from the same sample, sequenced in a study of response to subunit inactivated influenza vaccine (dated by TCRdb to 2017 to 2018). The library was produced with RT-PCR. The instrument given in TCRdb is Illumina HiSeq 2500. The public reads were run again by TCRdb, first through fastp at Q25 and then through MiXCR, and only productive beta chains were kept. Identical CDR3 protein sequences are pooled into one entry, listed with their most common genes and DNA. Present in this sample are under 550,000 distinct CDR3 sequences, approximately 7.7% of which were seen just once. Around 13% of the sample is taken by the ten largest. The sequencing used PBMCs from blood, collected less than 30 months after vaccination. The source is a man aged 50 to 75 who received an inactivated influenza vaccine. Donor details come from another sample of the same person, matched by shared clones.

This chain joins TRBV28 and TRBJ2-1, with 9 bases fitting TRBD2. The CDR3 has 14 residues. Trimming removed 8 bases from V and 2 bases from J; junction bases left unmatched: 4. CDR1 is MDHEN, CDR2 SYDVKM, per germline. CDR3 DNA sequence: TGTGCCAGCTTCTTAGCGGGGGCCTACAATGAGCAGTTCTTC. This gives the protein CASFLAGAYNEQFF.

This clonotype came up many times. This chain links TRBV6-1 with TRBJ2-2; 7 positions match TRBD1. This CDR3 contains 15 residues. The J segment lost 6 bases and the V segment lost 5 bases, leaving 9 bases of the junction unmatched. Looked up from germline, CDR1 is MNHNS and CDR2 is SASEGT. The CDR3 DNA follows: TGTGCCAGCAGTCTCGGGACAGCTATATCCGGGGAGCTGTTTTTT. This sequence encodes CASSLGTAISGELFF.

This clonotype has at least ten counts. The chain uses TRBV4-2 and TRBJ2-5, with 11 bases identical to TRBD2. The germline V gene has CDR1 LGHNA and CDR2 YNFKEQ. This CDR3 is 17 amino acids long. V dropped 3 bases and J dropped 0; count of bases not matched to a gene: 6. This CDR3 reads CASSQNPGLADQETQYF. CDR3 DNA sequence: TGTGCCAGCAGCCAGAATCCGGGACTAGCGGACCAAGAGACCCAGTACTTC.

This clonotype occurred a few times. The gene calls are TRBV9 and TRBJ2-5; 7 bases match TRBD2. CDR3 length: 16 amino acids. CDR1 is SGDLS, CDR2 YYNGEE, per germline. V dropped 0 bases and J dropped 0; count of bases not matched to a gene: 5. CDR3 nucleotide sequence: TGTGCCAGCAGCGTAGCTACCGGGACTAACCAAGAGACCCAGTACTTC. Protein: CASSVATGTNQETQYF.

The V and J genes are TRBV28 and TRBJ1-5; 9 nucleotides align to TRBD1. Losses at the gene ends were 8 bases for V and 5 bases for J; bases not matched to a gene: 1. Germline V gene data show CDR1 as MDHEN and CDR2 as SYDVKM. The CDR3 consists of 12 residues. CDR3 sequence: CASGQGYQPQHF. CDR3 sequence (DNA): TGTGCCAGCGGACAGGGGTATCAGCCCCAGCATTTT.

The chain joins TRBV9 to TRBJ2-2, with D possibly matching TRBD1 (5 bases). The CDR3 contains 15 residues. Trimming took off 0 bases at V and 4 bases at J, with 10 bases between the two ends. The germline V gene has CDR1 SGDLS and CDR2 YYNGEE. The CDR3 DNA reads TGTGCCAGCAGCGTAGCTGGGGCTTCCACCGGGGAGCTGTTTTTT. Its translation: CASSVAGASTGELFF.

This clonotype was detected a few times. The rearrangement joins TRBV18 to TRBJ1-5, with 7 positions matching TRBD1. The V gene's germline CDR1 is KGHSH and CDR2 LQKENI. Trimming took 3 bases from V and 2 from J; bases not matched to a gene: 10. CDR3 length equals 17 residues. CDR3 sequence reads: CASSPTPGGPGNQPQHF. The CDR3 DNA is TGTGCCAGCTCACCCACCCCAGGGGGACCGGGCAATCAGCCCCAGCATTTT.

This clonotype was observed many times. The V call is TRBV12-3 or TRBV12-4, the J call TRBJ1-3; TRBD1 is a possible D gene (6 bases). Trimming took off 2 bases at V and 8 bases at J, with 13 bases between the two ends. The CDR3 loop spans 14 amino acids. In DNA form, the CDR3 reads TGTGCCAGCAGTTTAAGGGACAACGCGGACACCATATATTTT. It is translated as CASSLRDNADTIYF.

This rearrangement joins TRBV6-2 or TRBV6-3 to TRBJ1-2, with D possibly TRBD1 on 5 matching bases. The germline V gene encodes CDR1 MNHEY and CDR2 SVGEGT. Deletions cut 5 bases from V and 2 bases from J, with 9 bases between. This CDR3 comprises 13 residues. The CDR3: CASSARENYGYTF. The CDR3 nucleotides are TGTGCCAGCAGTGCCAGGGAGAACTATGGCTACACCTTC.

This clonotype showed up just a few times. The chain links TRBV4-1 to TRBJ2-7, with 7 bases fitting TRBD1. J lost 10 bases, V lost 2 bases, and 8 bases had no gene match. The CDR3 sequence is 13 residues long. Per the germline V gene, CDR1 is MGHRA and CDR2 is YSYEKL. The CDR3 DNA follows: TGCGCCAGCAGCCAACCGGGACAGCCATACCAGTACTTC. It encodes CASSQPGQPYQYF.

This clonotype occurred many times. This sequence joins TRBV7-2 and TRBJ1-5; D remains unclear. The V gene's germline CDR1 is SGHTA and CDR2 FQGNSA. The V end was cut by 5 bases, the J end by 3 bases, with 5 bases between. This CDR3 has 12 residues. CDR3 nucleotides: TGTGCCAGCAGCGACTACAATCAGCCCCAGCATTTT. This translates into CASSDYNQPQHF.

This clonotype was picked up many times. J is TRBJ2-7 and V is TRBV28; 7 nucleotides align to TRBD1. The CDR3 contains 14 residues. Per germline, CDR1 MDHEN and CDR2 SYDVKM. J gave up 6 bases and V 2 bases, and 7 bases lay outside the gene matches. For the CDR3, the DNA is TGTGCCAGCAGTTTAGCGACAGGGCGTGGCGAGCAGTACTTC. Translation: CASSLATGRGEQYF.

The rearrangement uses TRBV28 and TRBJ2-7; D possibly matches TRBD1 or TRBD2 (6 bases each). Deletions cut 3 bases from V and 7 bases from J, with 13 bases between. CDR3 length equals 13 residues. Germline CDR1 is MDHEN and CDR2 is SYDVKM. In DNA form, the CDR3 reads TGTGCCAGCAGTTTCCCAGGGGCGGGAGAGCAGTACTTC. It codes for CASSFPGAGEQYF.